This T cell receptor beta chain was sequenced for a study of cytomegalovirus exposure and HLA in healthy donors. Findings and caveats of the study: When presence/absence was analysed, sequencing depth was taken to be roughly uniform across donors.

Both 60 Vbeta primers and 13 Jbeta primers went into the PCR. Produced via immunoSEQ multiplex PCR; TCRdb's table is partial and in-frame only. The sample holds over 130,000 clones; about 66% are singletons and the top ten take roughly 1.9%. Concerning this clone: The antigen remains undetermined.

Losses at the gene ends were 0 bases for V and 7 bases for J; bases not matched to a gene: 9. This CDR3 has 15 residues. CDR1 and CDR2 (germline): ENHRY, SYGVKD. The sample comprised PBMCs. This receptor was taken from a male donor in good health and CMV-seronegative. The chain has TRBV10-3 and TRBJ2-7, with 7 bases lining up with TRBD2. The CDR3 sequence: CAISESEAGVTEQYF. The CDR3 DNA reads as TGTGCCATCAGTGAGTCGGAGGCGGGGGTTACGGAGCAGTACTTC.